The entry below describes one TCR beta chain. Its antigen remains unknown. All sequencing subjects had displayed CD8+CD57+ cell expansion on flow cytometry. This specimen comes from a study of CD8+CD57+ T cells in acquired aplastic anemia. Background on the study: Sorted CD4+ and CD8+ cells yielded around 3.2 ug of DNA on average. Study findings and constraints: Found in both controls and patients were twenty-nine CD8+ CDR3 sequences.

Genomic DNA, the template, was used for profiling of the TCR beta VDJ and CDR3. One entry per CDR3 protein, called by TCRdb with MiXCR from the reads. The sample includes roughly 250,000 distinct CDR3 sequences, less than 85% of them seen just once. Germline CDR1 is SNHLY and CDR2 is FYNNEI. Trimming removed 9 bases at V and 0 bases at J, with 3 bases between. The CDR3 is 11 amino acids. This receptor was identified in a human donor with aplastic anemia. The genes are TRBV2 and TRBJ1-3; D remains unclear. The sequenced sample was sorted CD4+, CD8+, or CD8+CD57+ T cells (not recorded which) from PBMCs. The CDR3 region is CASNSGNTIYF. The CDR3 coding sequence is TGTGCCAGTAACTCTGGAAACACCATATATTTT.